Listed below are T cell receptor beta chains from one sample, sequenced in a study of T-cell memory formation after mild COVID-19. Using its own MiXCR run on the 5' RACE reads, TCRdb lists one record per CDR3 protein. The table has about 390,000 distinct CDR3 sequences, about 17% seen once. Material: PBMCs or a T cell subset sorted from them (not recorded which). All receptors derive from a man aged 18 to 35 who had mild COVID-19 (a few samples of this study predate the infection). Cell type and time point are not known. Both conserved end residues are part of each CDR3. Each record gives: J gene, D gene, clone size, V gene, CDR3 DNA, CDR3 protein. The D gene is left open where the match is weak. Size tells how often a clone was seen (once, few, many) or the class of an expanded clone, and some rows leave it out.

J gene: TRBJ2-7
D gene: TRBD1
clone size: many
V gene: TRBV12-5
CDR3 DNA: TGTGCTAGTGGTCCCGGGACAGGGGTCATAGAGCAGTACTTC
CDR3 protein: CASGPGTGVIEQYF

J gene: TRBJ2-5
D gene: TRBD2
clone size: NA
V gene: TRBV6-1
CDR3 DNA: TGTGCCAGGCGGGGGGGAGAGACCCAGTACTTC
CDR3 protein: CARRGGETQYF

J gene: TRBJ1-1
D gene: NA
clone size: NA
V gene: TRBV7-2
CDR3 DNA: TGTGCCAGCAGCTTAGGGGGGGCATGGACTGAAGCTTTCTTT
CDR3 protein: CASSLGGAWTEAFF

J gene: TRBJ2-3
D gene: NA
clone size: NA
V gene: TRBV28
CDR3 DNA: TGTGCCACGGTTCGGACTGACACAGATACGCAGTATTTT
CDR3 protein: CATVRTDTDTQYF

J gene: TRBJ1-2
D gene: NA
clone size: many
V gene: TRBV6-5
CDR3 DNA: TGTGCCAGCAGTTACTCGACTGGGACATCGGGTGGCTACACCTTC
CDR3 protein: CASSYSTGTSGGYTF

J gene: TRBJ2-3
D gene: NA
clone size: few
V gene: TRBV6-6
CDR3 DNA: TGTGCCAGCAGTCCAACTCCGGGGACTAGCACAGATACGCAGTATTTT
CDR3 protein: CASSPTPGTSTDTQYF

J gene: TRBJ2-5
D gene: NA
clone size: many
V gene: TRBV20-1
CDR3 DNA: TGCAGTGCTAGAGCCTGGGGTTATGGAGAGACCCAGTACTTC
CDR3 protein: CSARAWGYGETQYF

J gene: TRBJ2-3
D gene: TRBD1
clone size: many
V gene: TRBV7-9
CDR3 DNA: TGTGCCACCCCGGGACAGGGGAGCACAGATACGCAGTATTTT
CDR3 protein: CATPGQGSTDTQYF

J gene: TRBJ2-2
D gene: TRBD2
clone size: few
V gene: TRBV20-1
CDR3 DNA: TGCAGTGCTAGAATAGCGGGGGGTCTAGGGGAGCTGTTTTTT
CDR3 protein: CSARIAGGLGELFF

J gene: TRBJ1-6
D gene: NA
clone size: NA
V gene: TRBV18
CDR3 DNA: TGTGCCAGCTCACCAAACAGGGACTCACCCCTCCACTTT
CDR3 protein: CASSPNRDSPLHF

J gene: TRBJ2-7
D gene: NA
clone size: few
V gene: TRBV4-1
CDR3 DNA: TGCGCCAGCAGTCAGGGTTTAAGCTACGAGCAGTACTTC
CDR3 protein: CASSQGLSYEQYF

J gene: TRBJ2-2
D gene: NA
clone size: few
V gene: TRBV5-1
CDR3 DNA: TGCGCCAGCAGCTCCTGGCGGAGTAAGAACACCGGGGAGCTGTTTTTT
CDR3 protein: CASSSWRSKNTGELFF

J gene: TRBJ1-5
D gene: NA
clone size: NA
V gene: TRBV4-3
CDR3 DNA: TGCGCCAGCAGCCAAGATGAGGATCAGCCCCAGCATTTT
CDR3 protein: CASSQDEDQPQHF

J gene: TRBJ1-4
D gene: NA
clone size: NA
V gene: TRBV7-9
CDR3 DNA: TGTGCCAGCAGCTTAGCGTCGGGTGGGCAAGAAAAACTGTTTTTT
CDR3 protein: CASSLASGGQEKLFF

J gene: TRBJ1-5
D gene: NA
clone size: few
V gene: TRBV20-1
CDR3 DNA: TGCAGTGCTAGAGATCCTAGAATGGGTAATCAGCCCCAGCATTTT
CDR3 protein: CSARDPRMGNQPQHF

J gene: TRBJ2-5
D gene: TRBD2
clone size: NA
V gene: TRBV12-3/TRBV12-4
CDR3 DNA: TGTGCCAGCAGCGTTAGCGGGGGGGCGGAGACCCAGTACTTC
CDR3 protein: CASSVSGGAETQYF

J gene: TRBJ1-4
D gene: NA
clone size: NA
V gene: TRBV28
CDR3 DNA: TGTGCCAGCAGCCGATCCGGGACCCCGTATGAAAAACTGTTTTTT
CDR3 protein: CASSRSGTPYEKLFF

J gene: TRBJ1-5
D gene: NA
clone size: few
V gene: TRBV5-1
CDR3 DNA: TGCGCCAGCAGCTTGTTGGGGCCACCTCAGCCCCAGCATTTT
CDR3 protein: CASSLLGPPQPQHF

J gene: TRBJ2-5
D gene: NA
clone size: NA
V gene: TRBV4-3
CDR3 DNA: TGCGCCAGCAGCCAAGATATCGCGGGGCAAGAGACCCAGTACTTC
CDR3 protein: CASSQDIAGQETQYF

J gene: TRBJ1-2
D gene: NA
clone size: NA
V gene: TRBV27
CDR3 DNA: TGTGCCAGCAGTTTACAGGGACCTGGTGGCTACACCTTC
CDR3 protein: CASSLQGPGGYTF

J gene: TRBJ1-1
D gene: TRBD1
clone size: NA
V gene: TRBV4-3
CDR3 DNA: TGCGCCAGCAGCCCACAGGGGGCCCATGAAGCTTTCTTT
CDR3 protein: CASSPQGAHEAFF

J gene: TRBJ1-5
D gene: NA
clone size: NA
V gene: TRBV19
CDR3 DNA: TGTGCCAGTAGTACAGGACCTTTGCGGTTGCCCCAGCATTTT
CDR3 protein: CASSTGPLRLPQHF

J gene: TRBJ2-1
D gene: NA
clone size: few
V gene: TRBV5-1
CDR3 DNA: TGCGCCAGCAGCTTGCCCAAGGGCGGGTACAATGAGCAGTTCTTC
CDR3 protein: CASSLPKGGYNEQFF

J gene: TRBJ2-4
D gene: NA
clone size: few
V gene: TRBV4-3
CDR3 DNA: TGCGCCAGCGGCTGGGGAGCCAAAAACATTCAGTACTTC
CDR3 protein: CASGWGAKNIQYF

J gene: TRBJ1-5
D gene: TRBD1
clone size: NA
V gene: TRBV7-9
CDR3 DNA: TGTGCCAGCAGCCGAGGACAGGGCCGTCAGCCCCAGCATTTT
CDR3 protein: CASSRGQGRQPQHF

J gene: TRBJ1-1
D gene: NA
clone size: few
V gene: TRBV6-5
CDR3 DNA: TGTGCCAGCAGCCGAACAGGGCCGAACACTGAAGCTTTCTTT
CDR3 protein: CASSRTGPNTEAFF

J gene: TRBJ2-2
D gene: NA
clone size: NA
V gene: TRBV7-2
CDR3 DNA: TGTGCCAGCAGTCGGTCAGGGAAGTCCGGGGAGCTGTTTTTT
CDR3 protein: CASSRSGKSGELFF

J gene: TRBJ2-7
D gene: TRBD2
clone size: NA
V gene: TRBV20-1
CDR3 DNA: TGCAGTGCTAGAGTTGGGACTAGTGTAGAGGAGCAGTACTTC
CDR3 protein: CSARVGTSVEEQYF

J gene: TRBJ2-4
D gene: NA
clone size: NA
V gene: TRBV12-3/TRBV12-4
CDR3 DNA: TGTGCCAGCAGTTTAGATATTAGCGGTCTTCAGTACTTC
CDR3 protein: CASSLDISGLQYF

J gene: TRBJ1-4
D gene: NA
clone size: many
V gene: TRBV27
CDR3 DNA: TGTGCCAGCAGCCCCCGAACTAATGAAAAACTGTTTTTT
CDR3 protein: CASSPRTNEKLFF

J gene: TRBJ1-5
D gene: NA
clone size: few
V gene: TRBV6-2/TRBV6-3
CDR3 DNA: TGTGCCAGCAGCCCCGGAGGCAGTCAGAATCAGCCCCAGCATTTT
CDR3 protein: CASSPGGSQNQPQHF

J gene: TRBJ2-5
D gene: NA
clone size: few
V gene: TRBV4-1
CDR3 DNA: TGCGCCAGCAGCCTGATCTTTCAAGAGACCCAGTACTTC
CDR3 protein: CASSLIFQETQYF

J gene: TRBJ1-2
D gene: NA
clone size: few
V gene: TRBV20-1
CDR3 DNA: TGCAGTGCTAGAGATCTGGATTTAATAACGAGGGGCTACACCTTC
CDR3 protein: CSARDLDLITRGYTF

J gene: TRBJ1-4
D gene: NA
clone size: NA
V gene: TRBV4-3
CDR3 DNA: TGCGCCAGCAGCCAAGATTTCATAGGGGAAAAACTGTTTTTT
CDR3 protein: CASSQDFIGEKLFF

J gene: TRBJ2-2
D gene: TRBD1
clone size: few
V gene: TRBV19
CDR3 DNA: TGTGCCAGTAGAGGGACAGTAGCGAACACCGGGGAGCTGTTTTTT
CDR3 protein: CASRGTVANTGELFF

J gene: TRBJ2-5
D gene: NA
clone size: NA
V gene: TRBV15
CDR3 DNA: TGTGCCACCAGCAGAGATTCTACCCAAGAGACCCAGTACTTC
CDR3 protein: CATSRDSTQETQYF

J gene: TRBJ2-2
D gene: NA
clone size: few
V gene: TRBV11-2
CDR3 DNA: TGTGCCAGCAGCCTAGACCGGCGGGGCACCGGGGAGCTGTTTTTT
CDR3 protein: CASSLDRRGTGELFF

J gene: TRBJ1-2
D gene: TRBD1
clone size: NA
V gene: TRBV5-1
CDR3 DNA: TGCGCCAGCAGCGGACGAGGGACAGGAAGTGAAAGTTTTCCAAACTATGGCTACACCTTC
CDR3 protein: CASSGRGTGSESFPNYGYTF